Listed below are T cell receptor beta chains from one sample, sequenced in a study of T-cell reconstitution after alpha-beta-depleted transplantation in children. Each CDR3 protein is one row after TCRdb ran MiXCR on the PCR reads. The sample shows 450,000 to 550,000 distinct CDR3 sequences, roughly an eighth of them seen only once. Specimen: PBMCs, mostly from graft donor cells, collected 180 days after TCRalphabeta/CD19-depleted stem cell transplant. These receptors all stem from a female patient younger than 10 who had a stem cell transplant for aplastic anemia, so the T cells may come from the graft donor. Each CDR3 is given with its conserved first and last residue. The D gene is left open where the match is weak. Size values are once, few and many counts, or a class for expanded clones, and some rows have none.

>.|few|TRBJ2-1|TRBV12-3/TRBV12-4
CASSFTAYNEQFF
TGTGCCAGCAGTTTTACGGCATACAATGAGCAGTTCTTC
>TRBD1|.|TRBJ2-1|TRBV6-1
CASRNPGTGGPDNEQFF
TGTGCCAGCAGAAACCCCGGGACAGGGGGGCCCGACAATGAGCAGTTCTTC
>.|few|TRBJ2-2|TRBV20-1
CSARDQEGSINTGELFF
TGCAGTGCTAGAGATCAGGAGGGCTCCATTAATACCGGGGAGCTGTTTTTT
>TRBD2|few|TRBJ2-3|TRBV5-1
CATQGTSGTDTQYF
TGCGCCACCCAAGGGACTAGCGGTACAGATACGCAGTATTTT
>TRBD2|.|TRBJ2-7|TRBV7-2
CASSPMGGRSSYEQYF
TGTGCCAGCAGTCCTATGGGAGGGAGGAGCTCCTACGAGCAGTACTTC
>TRBD2|few|TRBJ2-1|TRBV12-3/TRBV12-4
CASSPPGLAGVGAYNEQFF
TGTGCCAGCAGCCCCCCGGGACTAGCGGGAGTGGGCGCCTACAATGAGCAGTTCTTC
>.|few|TRBJ2-1|TRBV20-1
CSARSSMYEQFF
TGCAGTGCTAGATCCTCGATGTATGAGCAGTTCTTC
>TRBD1|.|TRBJ2-5|TRBV10-3
CATCPGQLQETQYF
TGTGCCACCTGCCCGGGACAGCTCCAAGAGACCCAGTACTTC
>.|.|TRBJ1-1|TRBV7-2
CASSWSPSNTEAFF
TGTGCCAGCAGCTGGTCCCCGTCGAACACTGAAGCTTTCTTT
>.|.|TRBJ1-2|TRBV6-4
CASSSGDSPSYGYTF
TGTGCCAGCAGCTCCGGGGACTCACCCTCCTATGGCTACACCTTC
>.|few|TRBJ1-2|TRBV7-2
CASSPDGAGYGYTF
TGTGCCAGCAGCCCCGATGGGGCAGGCTATGGCTACACCTTC
>.|.|TRBJ1-1|TRBV27
CASSLFPTAMNTEAFF
TGTGCCAGCAGTTTATTCCCGACAGCTATGAACACTGAAGCTTTCTTT
>.|.|TRBJ1-5|TRBV28
CASSLADRPGQPQHF
TGTGCCAGCAGTTTAGCCGACAGACCTGGGCAGCCCCAGCATTTT
>TRBD2|few|TRBJ2-1|TRBV7-2
CASSFDSGTSGYNEQFF
TGTGCCAGCAGCTTTGACTCCGGGACTAGCGGGTACAATGAGCAGTTCTTC
>.|.|TRBJ2-7|TRBV2
CASDQARLTYEQYF
TGTGCCTCAGACCAGGCCCGCCTCACCTACGAGCAGTACTTC
>.|many|TRBJ2-3|TRBV6-2/TRBV6-3
CASSYKPTDTQYF
TGTGCCAGCAGTTACAAGCCCACAGATACGCAGTATTTT
>.|many|TRBJ2-6|TRBV6-2/TRBV6-3
CASRFTGANVLTF
TGTGCCAGCAGATTCACTGGGGCCAACGTCCTGACTTTC
>.|.|TRBJ1-2|TRBV6-6
CASSPTADLGYTF
TGTGCCAGCAGTCCGACAGCTGACTTGGGCTACACCTTC
>.|.|TRBJ2-7|TRBV7-2
CASSLSPASSSYEQYF
TGTGCCAGCAGCTTATCTCCCGCGAGCAGCTCCTACGAGCAGTACTTC
>TRBD1|many|TRBJ1-1|TRBV9
CASSATAGTGANTEAFF
TGTGCCAGCAGCGCCACCGCGGGGACAGGGGCTAACACTGAAGCTTTCTTT
>TRBD2|many|TRBJ2-1|TRBV24-1
CATGISGLGGAEQFF
TGTGCCACCGGGATTTCGGGACTAGGAGGAGCCGAGCAGTTCTTC
>.|.|TRBJ2-2|TRBV20-1
CSARDPGVAWNTGELFF
TGCAGTGCTAGAGACCCCGGGGTAGCGTGGAACACCGGGGAGCTGTTTTTT
>.|few|TRBJ2-2|TRBV12-3/TRBV12-4
CASSFWPFERGNTGELFF
TGTGCCAGCAGTTTTTGGCCATTTGAAAGGGGGAACACCGGGGAGCTGTTTTTT
>TRBD2|few|TRBJ2-3|TRBV14
CASSLPGLARSTDTQYF
TGTGCCAGCAGCCTTCCGGGACTAGCGAGAAGCACAGATACGCAGTATTTT
>.|.|TRBJ2-7|TRBV5-1
CASSPGLPLSNEQYF
TGCGCCAGCAGCCCCGGACTCCCTCTCAGCAACGAGCAGTACTTC
>.|.|TRBJ2-1|TRBV20-1
CSARDGQYNEQFF
TGCAGTGCTAGAGACGGGCAGTACAATGAGCAGTTCTTC
>TRBD1|.|TRBJ1-4|TRBV20-1
CSARGQGASEKLFF
TGCAGTGCTAGAGGGCAGGGGGCAAGCGAAAAACTGTTTTTT
>TRBD1|.|TRBJ1-5|TRBV29-1
CSVGQGESNQPQHF
TGCAGCGTCGGACAGGGCGAGAGCAATCAGCCCCAGCATTTT
>TRBD1|.|TRBJ2-6|TRBV7-9
CASSLAGGAGANVLTF
TGTGCCAGCAGCTTAGCAGGGGGCGCTGGGGCCAACGTCCTGACTTTC
>.|few|TRBJ2-3|TRBV7-2
CASSPSRLDTQYF
TGTGCCAGCAGCCCCTCCCGCTTGGATACGCAGTATTTT
>.|few|TRBJ2-7|TRBV11-2
CASSTPGTPDSYEQYF
TGTGCCAGCAGCACCCCCGGGACACCGGATTCCTACGAGCAGTACTTC
>.|many|TRBJ2-2|TRBV12-3/TRBV12-4
CASSLIAVVSNTGELFF
TGTGCCAGCAGTTTAATCGCGGTAGTCTCGAACACCGGGGAGCTGTTTTTT
>.|.|TRBJ2-2|TRBV21-1
CASSKSSRGAVFWRRTPLSRELFF
.
>TRBD1|many|TRBJ1-1|TRBV5-1
CASSRQGTENTEAFF
TGCGCCAGCAGCCGTCAAGGGACAGAGAACACTGAAGCTTTCTTT
>.|.|TRBJ1-5|TRBV4-3
CASLRGNQPQHF
TGCGCCAGCTTAAGGGGCAATCAGCCCCAGCATTTT
>.|.|TRBJ2-5|TRBV3-1
CASSQPSAGRRGQETQYF
TGTGCCAGCAGCCAACCTTCGGCGGGTCGCAGGGGCCAAGAGACCCAGTACTTC
>.|many|TRBJ1-5|TRBV10-3
CAISGGAWQPQHF
TGTGCCATCAGTGGGGGGGCATGGCAGCCCCAGCATTTT
>TRBD2|few|TRBJ2-2|TRBV4-3
CASSQPSRGLAGKVAGELFF
TGCGCCAGCAGCCAGCCCTCAAGGGGACTAGCGGGGAAGGTAGCCGGGGAGCTGTTTTTT
>.|few|TRBJ1-4|TRBV27
CASSTRTEEKLFF
TGTGCCAGCAGTACCAGGACAGAAGAAAAACTGTTTTTT
>.|many|TRBJ2-7|TRBV5-1
CASSLGRTASYEQYF
TGCGCCAGCAGCTTGGGCAGGACAGCCTCCTACGAGCAGTACTTC